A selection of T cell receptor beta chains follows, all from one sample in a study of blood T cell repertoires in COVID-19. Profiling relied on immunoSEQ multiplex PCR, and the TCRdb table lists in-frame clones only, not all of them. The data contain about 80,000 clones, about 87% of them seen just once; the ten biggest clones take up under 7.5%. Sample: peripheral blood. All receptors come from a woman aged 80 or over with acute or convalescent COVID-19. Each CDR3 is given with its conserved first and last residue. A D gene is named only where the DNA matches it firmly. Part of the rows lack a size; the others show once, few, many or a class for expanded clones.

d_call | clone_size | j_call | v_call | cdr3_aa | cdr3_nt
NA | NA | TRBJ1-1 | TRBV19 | CASGGGLLQAFF | TGTGCCAGTGGGGGGGGGCTTCTTCAAGCTTTCTTT
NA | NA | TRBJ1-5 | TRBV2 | CASSVDSGNQPQHF | TGTGCCAGCAGTGTTGACAGCGGCAATCAGCCCCAGCATTTT
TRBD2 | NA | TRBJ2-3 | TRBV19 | CASSTGLAGVGDTDTQYF | TGTGCCAGTAGTACGGGACTAGCGGGAGTGGGGGACACAGATACGCAGTATTTT
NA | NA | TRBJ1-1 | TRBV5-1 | CASRGHHMNTEAFF | TGCGCCAGCAGGGGACACCACATGAACACTGAAGCTTTCTTT
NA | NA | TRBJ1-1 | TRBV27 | CASSPRRHGTFNTEAFF | TGTGCCAGCAGCCCCCGACGACATGGGACATTTAACACTGAAGCTTTCTTT
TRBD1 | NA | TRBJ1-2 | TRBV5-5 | CASSLGAGQGARGYTF | TGTGCCAGCAGTCTAGGAGCGGGACAGGGGGCTCGGGGCTACACCTTC
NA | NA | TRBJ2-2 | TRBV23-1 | CASSHRRRKGTGELFF | TGCGCCAGCAGTCACCGCCGGAGGAAGGGCACCGGGGAGCTGTTTTTT
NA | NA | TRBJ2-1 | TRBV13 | CASSLFSEGNEQFF | TGTGCCAGCAGCTTATTTAGCGAGGGCAATGAGCAGTTCTTC
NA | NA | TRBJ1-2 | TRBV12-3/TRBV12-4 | CASSPDSYGYTF | TGTGCCAGCAGCCCGGACAGTTATGGCTACACCTTC
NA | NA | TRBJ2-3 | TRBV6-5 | CATRGAGSVTGTQYF | TGTGCCACCCGGGGCGCGGGGTCAGTTACGGGTACGCAGTATTTT
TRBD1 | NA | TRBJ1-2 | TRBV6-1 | CASSERQGALGYTF | TGTGCCAGCAGTGAAAGGCAGGGGGCGCTTGGCTACACCTTC
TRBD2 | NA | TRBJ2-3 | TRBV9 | CASSVGGLPLTYTTTDTQYF | TGTGCCAGCAGCGTAGGGGGACTACCTCTAACCTACACAACGACAGATACGCAGTATTTT
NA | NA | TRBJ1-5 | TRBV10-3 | CAISESENQPQHF | TGTGCCATCAGTGAATCTGAGAATCAGCCCCAGCATTTT
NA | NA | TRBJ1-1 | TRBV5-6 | CASSLFGPTVTEAFF | TGTGCCAGCAGCTTGTTTGGTCCCACGGTAACTGAAGCTTTCTTT
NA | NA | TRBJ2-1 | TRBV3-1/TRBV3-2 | CASSQTRVNEQFF | TGTGCCAGCAGCCAAACTCGGGTGAATGAGCAGTTCTTC
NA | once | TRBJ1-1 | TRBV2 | CASTPGNTGILNTEAFF | TGTGCCAGCACCCCAGGAAACACAGGGATATTGAACACTGAAGCTTTCTTT
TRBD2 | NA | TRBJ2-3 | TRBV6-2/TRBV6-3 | CASSPRPLAGGLDTQYF | TGTGCCAGCAGCCCTAGGCCCCTTGCGGGAGGTCTAGATACGCAGTATTTT
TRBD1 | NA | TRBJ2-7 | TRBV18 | CASSPTGNEQYF | TGTGCCAGCTCACCGACAGGGAACGAGCAGTACTTC
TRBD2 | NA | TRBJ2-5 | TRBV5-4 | CASRAAGLAGGETQYF | TGTGCCAGCAGGGCGGCGGGACTAGCAGGGGGAGAGACCCAGTACTTC
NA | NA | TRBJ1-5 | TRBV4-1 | CASSQEEGNQPQHF | TGCGCCAGCAGCCAAGAGGAGGGCAATCAGCCCCAGCATTTT
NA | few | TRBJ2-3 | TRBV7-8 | CASSSPLAADTQYF | TGTGCCAGCAGCTCCCCTCTCGCGGCAGATACGCAGTATTTT
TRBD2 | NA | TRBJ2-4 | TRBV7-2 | CASSFAGVRDIQYF | TGTGCCAGCAGCTTCGCGGGAGTGAGGGACATTCAGTACTTC
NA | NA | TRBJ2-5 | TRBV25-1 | CASSDRDSGTQYF | TGTGCCAGCAGTGACAGGGATAGTGGGACCCAGTACTTC
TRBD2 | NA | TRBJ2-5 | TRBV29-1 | CSAPSSGSPETQYF | TGCAGCGCCCCGTCTAGCGGGAGCCCGGAGACCCAGTACTTC
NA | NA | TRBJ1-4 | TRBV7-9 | CASSLGEGDEKLFF | TGTGCCAGCAGCTTAGGGGAGGGGGATGAAAAACTGTTTTTT
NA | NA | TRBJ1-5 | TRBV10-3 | CAISEFGGGNQPQHF | TGTGCCATCAGTGAGTTTGGCGGGGGTAACCAGCCCCAGCATTTT
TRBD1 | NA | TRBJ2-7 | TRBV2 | CASTGTGGNYEQYF | TGTGCCAGCACGGGGACAGGGGGCAACTACGAGCAGTACTTC
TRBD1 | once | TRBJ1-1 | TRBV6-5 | CASSYRGQSGTEAFF | TGTGCCAGCAGTTACAGGGGACAGTCTGGCACTGAAGCTTTCTTT
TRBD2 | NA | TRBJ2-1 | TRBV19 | CASSIALAGPYNEQFF | TGTGCCAGTAGTATAGCCCTAGCGGGGCCCTACAATGAGCAGTTCTTC
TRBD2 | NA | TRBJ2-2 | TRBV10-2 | CASRTSGSNTGELFF | TGCGCCAGCAGGACTAGCGGTAGTAACACCGGGGAGCTGTTTTTT
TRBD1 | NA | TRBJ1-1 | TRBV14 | CASSSSRTGNTEAFF | TGTGCCAGCAGCTCGAGTAGGACAGGGAACACTGAAGCTTTCTTT
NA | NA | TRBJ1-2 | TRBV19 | CASSSQGNYGYTF | TGTGCCAGTAGTTCTCAGGGGAACTATGGCTACACCTTC
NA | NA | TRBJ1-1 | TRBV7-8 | CASSRRGEGDLEAFF | TGTGCCAGCAGCCGTCGGGGAGAGGGGGATTTGGAAGCTTTCTTT
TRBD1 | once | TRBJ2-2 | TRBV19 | CASSPRTGAGTGELFF | TGTGCCAGTAGTCCAAGGACAGGGGCTGGCACCGGGGAGCTGTTTTTT
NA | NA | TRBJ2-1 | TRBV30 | CAWKSIGSSYNEQFF | TGTGCCTGGAAATCTATAGGGAGCTCCTACAATGAGCAGTTCTTC
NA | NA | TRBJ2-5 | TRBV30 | CAWRTGVVETQYF | TGTGCCTGGAGGACGGGAGTAGTAGAGACCCAGTACTTC
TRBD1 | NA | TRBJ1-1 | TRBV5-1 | CASSKSTGNMNTEAFF | TGCGCCAGCAGCAAGTCGACAGGGAACATGAACACTGAAGCTTTCTTT
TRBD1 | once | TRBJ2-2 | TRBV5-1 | CASSLDRGDTGELFF | TGCGCCAGCAGCTTGGACAGGGGTGACACCGGGGAGCTGTTTTTT
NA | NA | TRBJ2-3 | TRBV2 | CASSGDSSTDTQYF | TGTGCCAGCAGTGGTGACAGCAGCACAGATACGCAGTATTTT
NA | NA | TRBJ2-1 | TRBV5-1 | CASSLASGESYNEQFF | TGCGCCAGCAGCTTAGCGTCGGGGGAATCCTACAATGAGCAGTTCTTC
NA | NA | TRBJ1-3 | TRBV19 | CASSIGAAGNTIYF | TGTGCCAGTAGTATTGGGGCCGCTGGAAACACCATATATTTT
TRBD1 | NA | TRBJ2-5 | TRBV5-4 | CASSLPGQGRETQYF | TGTGCCAGCAGCTTGCCGGGACAGGGAAGGGAGACCCAGTACTTC
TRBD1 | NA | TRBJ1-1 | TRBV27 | CASSSSGTGRPGEAFF | TGTGCCAGCAGTTCATCCGGGACAGGGAGACCCGGTGAAGCTTTCTTT
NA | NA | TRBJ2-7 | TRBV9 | CASTVGPGPYEQYF | TGTGCCAGCACCGTCGGGCCAGGGCCCTACGAGCAGTACTTC
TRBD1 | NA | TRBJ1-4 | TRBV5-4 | CASSSGGTVNEKLFF | TGTGCCAGCAGCTCGGGAGGGACAGTTAATGAAAAACTGTTTTTT
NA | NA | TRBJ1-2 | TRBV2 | CASRTRGAGGYTF | TGTGCCAGCAGGACACGGGGGGCCGGTGGCTACACCTTC
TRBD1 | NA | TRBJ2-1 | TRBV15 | CATSRRGTGGRNEQFF | TGTGCCACCAGCAGGCGGGGGACAGGGGGACGGAATGAGCAGTTCTTC
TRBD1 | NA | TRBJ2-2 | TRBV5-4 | CASRGTSGGSDTGELFF | TGTGCCAGCAGGGGAACCTCAGGGGGCAGTGACACCGGGGAGCTGTTTTTT
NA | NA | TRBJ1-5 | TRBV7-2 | CASSLASRVGQPQHF | TGTGCCAGCAGCTTAGCGAGCAGGGTTGGACAGCCCCAGCATTTT
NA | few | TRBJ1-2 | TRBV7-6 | CASSPAGRYGYTF | TGTGCCAGCAGCCCCGCAGGGCGGTATGGCTACACCTTC
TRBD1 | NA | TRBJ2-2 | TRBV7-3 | CASSDPGQGETGELFF | TGCGCCAGCAGCGACCCAGGACAGGGAGAGACCGGGGAGCTGTTTTTT
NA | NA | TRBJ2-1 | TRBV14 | CASSQQRIRYNEQFF | TGTGCCAGCAGCCAACAGCGTATCCGCTACAATGAGCAGTTCTTC
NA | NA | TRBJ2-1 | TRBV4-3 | CASSQDFGTNNEQFF | TGCGCCAGCAGCCAAGATTTCGGGACAAACAATGAGCAGTTCTTC
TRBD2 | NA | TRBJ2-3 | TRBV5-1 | CASSSPSSGGMSTDTQYF | TGCGCCAGCAGCTCCCCGAGTAGCGGGGGGATGAGCACAGATACGCAGTATTTT
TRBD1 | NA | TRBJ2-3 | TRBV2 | CASYRGRTTTDTQYF | TGTGCCAGTTACAGGGGGCGAACCACCACAGATACGCAGTATTTT
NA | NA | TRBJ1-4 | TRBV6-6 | CASSYSTTGLFF | TGTGCCAGCAGTTACTCAACGACAGGACTGTTTTTT
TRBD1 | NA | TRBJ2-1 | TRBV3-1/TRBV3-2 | CASSPRDSYNEQFF | TGTGCCAGCAGCCCCCGGGACAGTTACAATGAGCAGTTCTTC
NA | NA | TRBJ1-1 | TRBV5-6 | CASSTARGTEAFF | TGTGCCAGCAGCACGGCCCGGGGCACTGAAGCTTTCTTT
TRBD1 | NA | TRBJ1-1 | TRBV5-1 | CASSLAGTGNTEAFF | TGCGCCAGCAGCTTGGCAGGGACAGGGAACACTGAAGCTTTCTTT
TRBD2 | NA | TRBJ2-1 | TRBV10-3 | CAIRLAGNNEQFF | TGTGCCATCAGACTAGCGGGAAACAATGAGCAGTTCTTC